Below, 13 T cell receptor beta chains from the same sample are listed, as sequenced in a study of vaccination effects on CD4 cells after COVID-19. This table comes from immunoSEQ multiplex PCR, and its TCRdb copy is limited to in-frame clones, with some not included. Of around 50,000 clones listed, 76% are singletons. These receptors have no known antigen. ViraFEST used viral peptide pools to expand antigen-specific CD4+ T cells before sequencing. Scientists isolated CD4+ T cells after an approximately 10-day culture period ended. The person's infection with SARS-CoV-2, confirmed by PCR, took place between March and December 2020. The input for sequencing was CD4+ T cells from PBMCs cultured with HIV peptides, taken before COVID-19 vaccination. Subset given: HIV-1 Nef peptide pool negative control/reference culture. These receptors were obtained from a human donor who had a prior SARS-CoV-2 infection.

This chain links TRBV27 with TRBJ1-2; 11 nucleotides align to TRBD1. V lost 4 bases, J lost 3 bases, and 4 bases stayed unmatched. The CDR3 contains 15 residues. Per germline, CDR1 MNHEY and CDR2 SMNVEV (reference sequence). CDR3 protein: CASSSGQGAYYGYTF. The DNA of the CDR3 is TGTGCCAGCAGTTCCGGACAGGGGGCTTACTATGGCTACACCTTC.

This sequence joins TRBV6-5 and TRBJ1-4; the match to TRBD1 covers 7 bases. The CDR3 totals 14 residues. With V trimmed by 6 bases and J by 6 bases, 7 bases remained unmatched. The germline V gene has CDR1 MNHEY and CDR2 SVGAGI. This chain's CDR3 is CASRKQGPYEKLFF. CDR3 nucleotides: TGTGCCAGCAGAAAACAGGGGCCCTATGAAAAACTGTTTTTT.

The chain carries TRBV11-2 and TRBJ2-7; the D call may be TRBD1 or TRBD2 (5 bases each). Trimming took off 5 bases at V and 6 bases at J, with 11 bases between the two ends. Looked up from germline, CDR1 is SGHAT and CDR2 is FQNNGV. The CDR3 is 12 amino acids. The chain's CDR3 is CASSREGLEQYF. CDR3 nucleotides: TGTGCCAGCAGCAGAGAGGGGCTCGAGCAGTACTTC.

The chain carries TRBV7-2 and TRBJ1-1; D gene ambiguous. CDR1 SGHTA and CDR2 FQGNSA come from the germline V gene. CDR3 length equals 12 residues. Trimming left V 8 bases short and J 0 bases short, with 7 bases between. This CDR3 is CASGVLNTEAFF. Written as DNA, the CDR3 is TGTGCCAGCGGGGTTTTGAACACTGAAGCTTTCTTT.

The chain combines TRBV2 with TRBJ1-5, with TRBD1 matching 9 bases. Unmatched junction bases numbered 5, after V lost 6 bases and J lost 2 bases. From germline, CDR1 is SNHLY and CDR2 FYNNEI. The CDR3 is 15 residues long. The CDR3 loop is CASRTDRGGNQPQHF. In DNA, the CDR3 is TGTGCCAGCAGGACGGACAGGGGAGGCAATCAGCCCCAGCATTTT.

This chain joins TRBV7-2 and TRBJ2-3; no firm D call. This CDR3 comprises 13 residues. V gave up 7 bases and J gave up 0 bases, with 8 bases separating them. Germline V CDR1 and CDR2: SGHTA, FQGNSA. As DNA, the CDR3 is TGTGCCAGCACGGTACCTAGCACAGATACGCAGTATTTT. This sequence encodes CASTVPSTDTQYF.

The gene calls are TRBV19 and TRBJ1-6; D not certain. Trimming cost V 5 bases and J 4 bases, with 6 bases left between them. Germline CDR1 reads LNHDA; CDR2 reads SQIVND (reference sequence). The CDR3 sequence is 13 residues long. CDR3 DNA sequence: TGTGCCAGTAGTGGACGGTATAATTCACCCCTCCACTTT. Translation: CASSGRYNSPLHF.

J is TRBJ2-7 and V is TRBV5-5, with 7 bases lining up with TRBD1. Looked up from germline, CDR1 is SGHKS and CDR2 is YYEKEE (reference sequence). The CDR3 spans 15 residues. V gave up 2 bases and J gave up 3 bases; unmatched junction bases: 8. The CDR3 DNA follows: TGTGCCAGCAGCTTAATGAGGACAGGTTACTACGAGCAGTACTTC. Residues: CASSLMRTGYYEQYF.

The chain joins TRBV5-1 to TRBJ2-3; perhaps TRBD2 as D (5 bases). The CDR3 extends over 16 amino acids. Germline V lookup: CDR1 SGHRS, CDR2 YFSETQ. Trimming left V 4 bases short and J 0 bases short, with 15 bases between. The CDR3 DNA is TGCGCCAGCAGCCGGACCAGCGGTCCTAGCACAGATACGCAGTATTTT. It codes for CASSRTSGPSTDTQYF.

The rearrangement uses TRBV7-9 and TRBJ2-2; weak D call: TRBD1 (5 bases). Trimming cost V 1 base and J 0 bases, with 15 bases left between them. Germline lookup yields CDR1 SEHNR and CDR2 FQNEAQ (reference sequence). The length of the CDR3 is 18 residues. The CDR3 DNA reads as TGTGCCAGCAGCTTAGGTTTTTTGACAGCTACGAACACCGGGGAGCTGTTTTTT. This sequence encodes CASSLGFLTATNTGELFF.

This clone appeared once. The genes are TRBV12-5 and TRBJ1-5; TRBD1 might be the D (5 bases). The CDR3 is 14 amino acids. V was pared by 1 base and J by 6 bases, with 10 bases between. Germline CDR1 LGHNT, CDR2 FRNRAP. CDR3 region: CASGLAPGGQPQHF. DNA of the CDR3: TGTGCTAGTGGTTTGGCCCCGGGGGGTCAGCCCCAGCATTTT.

The chain couples TRBV5-6 to TRBJ2-7; TRBD1 aligns across 9 bases. This CDR3 is built from 14 residues. From germline, CDR1 is SGHDT and CDR2 YYEEEE. Trimming took 4 bases from V and 5 from J; bases not matched to a gene: 7. The CDR3 DNA reads TGTGCCAGCAGCGTGGACAGGGGAAGGGACGAGCAGTACTTC. This encodes CASSVDRGRDEQYF.

The count of this clone is one. The rearrangement links TRBV7-9 to TRBJ1-2; D remains ambiguous. CDR1 SEHNR and CDR2 FQNEAQ come from the germline V gene (reference sequence). The length of the CDR3 is 16 residues. Trimming took 1 base from V and 2 from J, leaving 14 bases between them. In DNA form, the CDR3 reads TGTGCCAGCAGCTTAGAGCACGGGCTGTTCAACTATGGCTACACCTTC. It yields the protein CASSLEHGLFNYGYTF.